The clone carrying this T cell receptor (beta chain) was counted once. The antigen is not known. The sample comes from a study of T cell clones after liver transplantation. Study-wide background: Post-transplant blood was tracked for graft-donor-reactive T cell clones identified in a pre-transplant mixed lymphocyte reaction.

The V segment lost 7 bases and the J segment 0 bases; nucleotides outside the gene matches: 24. This CDR3 has 21 residues. Germline assignment: CDR1 MNHEY and CDR2 SMNVEV (reference sequence). Produced via immunoSEQ multiplex PCR; TCRdb's table is partial and in-frame only. The sample shows some 80,000 clones, around four fifths of them seen only once. Findings and limits, study-wide: Rather than being deleted, graft donor-reactive T cells may have moved into the graft. Low donor cell numbers restricted donor-reactive repertoire measurement in a couple of subjects.

This receptor was taken from a human patient who received a liver transplant. Some T cells may arise from the graft donor. The sequenced sample was CD4+ T cells from blood, obtained 46 months after liver transplant. This rearrangement joins TRBV27 to TRBJ2-1, with 7 bases fitting TRBD2. The DNA for the CDR3 is TGTGCCAGCACCAATTATGGGAGCGGGACCGGACGTTTCAGCTCCTACAATGAGCAGTTCTTC. It translates to CASTNYGSGTGRFSSYNEQFF.